Presented here are 3 T cell receptor beta chains from one specimen sequenced in a study of T-cell memory formation after mild COVID-19. A single record per CDR3 protein comes from TCRdb applying MiXCR to the 5' RACE reads. The sample yields roughly 400,000 distinct CDR3 sequences, approximately 15% seen once. Sequencing input: PBMCs or a T cell subset sorted from them (not recorded which). Every receptor here comes from a man between 18 and 29 years old who had mild COVID-19 (a few samples of this study predate the infection). Cell type and time point are not known.

This clonotype showed up just once. The rearrangement joins TRBV14 to TRBJ1-1, with 9 bases fitting TRBD1. Losses at the gene ends were 4 bases for V and 4 bases for J; bases not matched to a gene: 10. Germline CDR1 reads SGHDN; CDR2 reads FVKESK. This CDR3 has 16 residues. The CDR3 DNA is TGTGCCAGCAGCCCGAGGGGACAGGGATGGGGCACTGAAGCTTTCTTT. This translates into CASSPRGQGWGTEAFF.

This chain connects TRBV7-6 to TRBJ2-1, with D perhaps matching TRBD1 or TRBD2 (5 bases each). The CDR3 spans 13 residues. Deletions cut 6 bases from V and 8 bases from J, with 14 bases between. Germline loops: CDR1 SGHVS, CDR2 FNYEAQ. CDR3 loop: CASRRDLGDEQFF. CDR3 nucleotide sequence: TGTGCCAGCAGGCGAGATCTGGGGGATGAGCAGTTCTTC.

A single count supports this clonotype. This chain links TRBV7-9 with TRBJ2-3; 7 bases fit TRBD2. The junction had 10 bases not matched to a gene; V was cut back by 4 bases and J by 3 bases. There are 16 residues in the CDR3. Germline CDR1 is SEHNR and CDR2 is FQNEAQ (reference sequence). The CDR3 sequence: CASSSLSGTATDTQYF. The DNA for the CDR3 is TGTGCCAGCAGCTCCTTAAGCGGGACCGCGACAGATACGCAGTATTTT.